The entry that follows covers one T cell receptor beta chain sequence. Repertoires were generated with immunoSEQ multiplex PCR, while TCRdb's copy carries only in-frame clones and drops some. The table records about 300,000 clones, 70% to 90% of them present only once. The CDR3 spans 14 residues. The germline gives CDR1 MNHEY, CDR2 SMNVEV (reference sequence). V was clipped by 3 bases and J by 7 bases, with 13 bases between them. The sample comes from a study of blood T cell repertoires in COVID-19. Study context: Donors in the United States, Italy and Spain gave samples during acute or convalescent COVID-19. In each case, the material was cDNA or gDNA derived from T cells, B-cell-depleted T cells, or PBMCs.

The V gene is TRBV27, the J gene TRBJ1-5; D is perhaps TRBD1 (5 bases). This TCR was recovered from a woman aged 25 to 39 who had recovered from COVID-19. The sample taken for sequencing was peripheral blood. CDR3 nucleotides: TGTGCCAGCAGTTTGACCGGGGGAGACCAGCCCCAGCATTTT. The encoded protein is CASSLTGGDQPQHF.